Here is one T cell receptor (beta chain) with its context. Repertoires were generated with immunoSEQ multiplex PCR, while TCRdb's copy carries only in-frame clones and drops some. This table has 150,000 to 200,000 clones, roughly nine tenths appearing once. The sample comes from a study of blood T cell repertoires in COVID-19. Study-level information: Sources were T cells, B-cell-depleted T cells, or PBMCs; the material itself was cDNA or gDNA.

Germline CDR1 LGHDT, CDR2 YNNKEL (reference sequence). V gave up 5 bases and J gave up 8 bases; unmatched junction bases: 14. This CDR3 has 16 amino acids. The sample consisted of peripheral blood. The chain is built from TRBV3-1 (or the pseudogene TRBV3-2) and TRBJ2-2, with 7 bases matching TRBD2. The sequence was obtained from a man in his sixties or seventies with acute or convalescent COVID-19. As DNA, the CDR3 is TGTGCCAGCAGCGCGCGAGGGACTAACGAGGGAGGGGAGCTGTTTTTT. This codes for CASSARGTNEGGELFF.